This entry is about one TCR beta chain. What it binds is unknown. With sequencing, the targeted depth ranged from 1 in 200,000 to 1 in 1 million T cells. Generated by immunoSEQ multiplex PCR, the TCRdb table keeps only in-frame clones and is missing some. This table holds about 40,000 clones, about two thirds found once. This entry comes from a study of cytotoxic CD8 clonotypes in ibrutinib-treated CLL. For the study at large: The taking of response samples occurred after a median around 11 months of treatment, with a range of 6 to 36. The sample average was 255,043 productive templates and tens of thousands of productive rearrangements. Study-wide results and caveats: Under therapy, public clonotypes either contracted or stayed stable, and they were uncommon.

The germline gives CDR1 SGHTA, CDR2 FQGNSA. The CDR3 covers 12 residues. The V end was cut by 3 bases, the J end by 7 bases, with 9 bases between. The starting material was PBMCs, obtained at disease progression, from a patient treated with ibrutinib. The gene calls are TRBV7-2 and TRBJ1-2; the D is unclear. This TCR derives from a human donor with chronic lymphocytic leukemia. CDR3 residues: CASSFLRPGYTF. The CDR3 coding sequence is TGTGCCAGCAGCTTTCTTAGGCCTGGCTACACCTTC.